Below are 17 T cell receptor beta chains sequenced from a single sample in a study of precursors of human CD4 cytotoxic T cells. Four sorted CD4+ memory subsets, central memory, effector memory, IL-7R-high TEMRA and IL-7R-negative TEMRA, were UMI-sequenced. TCRdb reprocessed the reads with MiXCR, giving one entry per CDR3 protein. Among about 770 distinct CDR3 sequences listed, 20% to 25% were seen once. Specimen: memory CD4+ T cells from blood (PBMCs). These receptors were collected from a human donor in good health.

This clonotype was seen more than once but under ten times. V usage is TRBV27 and J usage is TRBJ1-2, with TRBD1 matching 11 bases. V was pared by 5 bases and J by 3 bases, with 5 bases of the junction left unmatched. The germline V gene has CDR1 MNHEY and CDR2 SMNVEV (reference sequence). The CDR3 totals 15 residues. The CDR3 DNA reads as TGTGCCAGCAGTCCTTGGACAGGGGGCGACTATGGCTACACCTTC. Amino acids: CASSPWTGGDYGYTF.

By share, this clonotype counts as large. The V and J genes are TRBV6-5 and TRBJ2-7; D unresolved. The CDR3 has 16 amino acids. Germline V gene lookup returns CDR1 MNHEY and CDR2 SVGAGI. Trimming pared 7 bases from V and 5 bases from J, leaving 24 bases between. In nucleotides, the CDR3 is TGTGCCAGCATCCGGGCCAGTGGATTACCGACTCACGAGCAGTACTTC. This translates into CASIRASGLPTHEQYF.

The gene calls are TRBV19 and TRBJ1-1, with TRBD1 matching 8 bases. Germline loops: CDR1 LNHDA, CDR2 SQIVND (reference sequence). J was trimmed by 1 base and V by 1 base; bases with no gene match: 5. CDR3 length: 16 residues. The CDR3: CASSIGTGSGNTEAFF. The CDR3 DNA is TGTGCCAGTAGTATAGGGACAGGGTCAGGGAACACTGAAGCTTTCTTT.

On this clonotype itself: A junction boundary mismatches the germline segment, possibly from a read error. The chain uses TRBV7-8 and TRBJ2-7; TRBD1 aligns across 7 bases. There are 15 residues in the CDR3. CDR1 is SGHVS and CDR2 is FQNEAQ in the germline V gene. As DNA, the CDR3 is TGTGCCAACAGCTTTGGACAGGCGCCCTCCTACGAGCAGTACTTC. It encodes CANSFGQAPSYEQYF.

The chain joins TRBV3-1 to TRBJ2-3, with D unclear. Trimming left V 4 bases short and J 2 bases short, with 10 bases between. Looked up from germline, CDR1 is LGHDT and CDR2 is YNNKEL (reference sequence). The CDR3 has 14 amino acids. The CDR3 spells CASSPPAATDTQYF. For the CDR3, the DNA is TGTGCCAGCAGCCCCCCGGCGGCCACAGATACGCAGTATTTT.

This clonotype was counted between two and nine times. CDR3 in amino acids: CASRSGSLNTQYF. In DNA, the CDR3 is TGTGCCAGTCGTAGCGGGAGCTTGAATACGCAGTATTTT. The rearrangement joins TRBV27 to TRBJ2-3; TRBD2 agrees at 9 bases. The CDR3 is 13 amino acids. The germline V gene has CDR1 MNHEY and CDR2 SMNVEV (reference sequence). Unmatched junction bases numbered 8, after V lost 9 bases and J lost 7 bases.

The chain carries TRBV20-1 and TRBJ2-1, with 13 bases matching TRBD2. Germline CDR1 is DFQATT and CDR2 is SNEGSKA (reference sequence). V gave up 3 bases and J gave up 8 bases; unmatched junction bases: 4. The CDR3 runs to 14 residues. The CDR3 protein is CSARRTSGSHEQFF. The CDR3, as DNA: TGCAGTGCTAGGCGGACTAGCGGGAGCCATGAGCAGTTCTTC.

This clonotype was counted a few times. DNA for the CDR3: TGTGCCAGCAGTGAATATGTGATAGGCAGCTCCTACGAGCAGTACTTC. Residues: CASSEYVIGSSYEQYF. The rearrangement joins TRBV25-1 to TRBJ2-7; the D is unclear. The germline gives CDR1 MGHDK, CDR2 SYGVNS. V was shortened by 0 bases and J by 0 bases, with 12 bases between the two germline ends. This CDR3 contains 16 residues.

This clonotype was seen a few times. V usage is TRBV6-5 and J usage is TRBJ2-4; 7 bases are a match to TRBD2. Germline V gene sequence: CDR1 MNHEY, CDR2 SVGAGI. The CDR3 length is 14 residues. Trimming removed 7 bases from V and 4 bases from J; junction bases left unmatched: 7. The CDR3 sequence: CASKVPGGKNIQYF. The CDR3 DNA follows: TGTGCCAGCAAAGTACCGGGAGGTAAAAACATTCAGTACTTC.

The chain carries TRBV12-3 or TRBV12-4 and TRBJ2-2, with D tentatively TRBD1 (5 bases). V gave up 6 bases and J gave up 1 base, with 12 bases separating them. The CDR3 length is 15 residues. The CDR3 nucleotides are TGTGCCAGCAGGACAGATTATGAGAACACCGGGGAGCTGTTTTTT. This gives the protein CASRTDYENTGELFF.

The V gene is TRBV12-3 or TRBV12-4, the J gene TRBJ1-2, with D tentatively TRBD1 (5 bases). CDR3 length: 13 residues. V was trimmed by 5 bases and J by 4 bases, leaving 11 bases between them. In DNA, the CDR3 is TGTGCCAGCAGTCCCGGGACGTTCTATGGCTACACCTTC. This translates into CASSPGTFYGYTF.

This rearrangement joins TRBV3-1 to TRBJ1-2; D perhaps matches TRBD1 (6 bases). The CDR3 is 16 amino acids. Germline V gene data show CDR1 as LGHDT and CDR2 as YNNKEL (reference sequence). V lost 4 bases and J 4 bases, leaving 19 bases between the germline ends. The CDR3 is CASSLLDRPSSYGYTF. The CDR3 bases are TGTGCCAGCAGCCTCCTAGACAGGCCTTCTTCCTATGGCTACACCTTC.

J is TRBJ1-1 and V is TRBV5-5; D is uncertain. The CDR3 loop spans 14 amino acids. Trimming shortened V by 2 bases and J by 2 bases, and 10 bases separated the two germline ends. Germline assignment: CDR1 SGHKS and CDR2 YYEKEE (reference sequence). For the CDR3, the DNA is TGTGCCAGCAGCTTTCCGAGCTTTAACACTGAAGCTTTCTTT. As protein: CASSFPSFNTEAFF. Full variable domain (outside the CDR3, taken from reference TRBV5-5 and TRBJ1-1): DAGVTQSPTHLIKTRGQQVTLRCSPISGHKSVSWYQQVLGQGPQFIFQYYEKEERGRGNFPDRFSARQFPNYSSELNVNALLLGDSALYLCASSFPSFNTEAFFGQGTRLTVV.

There are a few counts of this clonotype. The chain joins TRBV7-2 to TRBJ2-7; 7 bases are a match to TRBD2. This CDR3 is 13 amino acids long. The junction had 1 base not matched to a gene; V was cut back by 5 bases and J by 0 bases. CDR1 is SGHTA and CDR2 is FQGNSA in the germline V gene. The CDR3 DNA is TGTGCCAGCAGCGGGGGGGTCTCCTACGAGCAGTACTTC. It yields the protein CASSGGVSYEQYF.

The chain carries TRBV12-5 and TRBJ1-2; TRBD1 agrees at 7 bases. CDR3 length equals 14 residues. Germline values: CDR1 LGHNT, CDR2 FRNRAP. Trimming took 2 bases from V and 3 from J; bases not matched to a gene: 3. The CDR3 here is CASGLPQGDYGYTF. Here the CDR3 DNA reads TGTGCTAGTGGTTTGCCTCAGGGGGACTATGGCTACACCTTC.

This rearrangement joins TRBV5-1 to TRBJ2-3; D is uncertain. CDR1 is SGHRS and CDR2 is YFSETQ in the germline V gene. The CDR3 sequence is 14 residues long. V lost 5 bases and J 4 bases, leaving 14 bases between the germline ends. The CDR3: CASSRLDGSDTQYF. The CDR3 DNA follows: TGCGCCAGCAGTAGGCTAGACGGGTCAGATACGCAGTATTTT.

The chain recombines TRBV28 with TRBJ2-7, with D possibly matching TRBD2 (5 bases). Germline CDR1 MDHEN, CDR2 SYDVKM. V was cut by 7 bases and J by 4 bases, with 11 bases left in between. This CDR3 spans 12 amino acids. The CDR3 sequence: CASTAEAYEQYF. The CDR3 DNA follows: TGTGCCAGCACCGCGGAGGCGTACGAGCAGTACTTC.